Listed here are 20 T cell receptor beta chains from one sample, sequenced in a study of Tregs in tolerant kidney transplant recipients. TCRdb's table, derived via immunoSEQ multiplex PCR, lists solely in-frame clones and lacks some. The profile covers around 86,000 clones, with roughly 90% appearing a single time and roughly 1.5% taken by the ten largest. The nonmyeloablative bone marrow transplants came from related graft donors, with transient mixed chimerism. The specimen comprised CD4+ T cells from blood (PBMCs), sampled 24 months after the transplant. Every receptor here comes from a human patient who received a combined kidney and bone marrow transplant. Some T cells could come from the graft donor.

The V call is TRBV5-6, the J call TRBJ1-2; D may be TRBD1 (5 bases). Germline V gives CDR1 SGHDT, CDR2 YYEEEE. This CDR3 region has 12 residues. V was shortened by 7 bases and J by 5 bases, with 12 bases between the two germline ends. In DNA form, the CDR3 reads TGTGCCAGCTCGACAGTTATGTATGGCTACACCTTC. Translation gives CASSTVMYGYTF.

This chain links TRBV21-1 with TRBJ2-3; the table gives TRBD2 as D, unverified against the DNA. TRBV21-1 is recorded as a pseudogene. CDR3 length equals 19 residues. The CDR3 region is CASSKPNYREGLRTDTQYF. For the CDR3, the DNA is TGTGCCAGCAGCAAGCCCAACTACCGGGAGGGCCTTCGTACAGATACGCAGTATTTT.

The J gene is TRBJ1-2, the V gene TRBV6-5, with D possibly TRBD1 on 5 matching bases. Germline V lookup: CDR1 MNHEY, CDR2 SVGAGI. This CDR3 region has 14 residues. V gave up 5 bases and J gave up 6 bases, with 16 bases separating them. The CDR3 spells CASSTAPMGHGYTF. As DNA, the CDR3 is TGTGCCAGCAGTACCGCCCCGATGGGGCATGGCTACACCTTC.

The chain couples TRBV29-1 to TRBJ2-3; the match to TRBD2 covers 10 bases. Germline CDR1 SQVTM, CDR2 ANQGSEA. The CDR3 length is 15 residues. The V gene end was trimmed by 6 bases and the J gene end by 2 bases; junction bases not matched to a gene: 8. DNA for the CDR3: TGCAGCGTCGCCCTACTAGCGGGGCACACAGATACGCAGTATTTT. Translating gives CSVALLAGHTDTQYF.

The gene calls are TRBV20-1 and TRBJ2-1; possible D gene TRBD2, 6 bases. Germline V CDR1 and CDR2: DFQATT, SNEGSKA (reference sequence). V lost 4 bases and J lost 9, with 10 bases in between. The CDR3 loop spans 11 amino acids. The CDR3 region is CSATWGLEQFF. As DNA, the CDR3 is TGCAGTGCTACCTGGGGACTTGAGCAGTTCTTC.

The rearrangement joins TRBV7-2 to TRBJ2-7; TRBD1 aligns across 7 bases. The CDR3 extends over 14 amino acids. The germline V gene has CDR1 SGHTA and CDR2 FQGNSA. After removal of 4 bases from V and 0 bases from J, the junction contained 3 bases not matched to a gene. The CDR3, as DNA: TGTGCCAGCAGCTCGGACAGGAGCTCCTACGAGCAGTACTTC. It is translated as CASSSDRSSYEQYF.

The chain has TRBV7-2 and TRBJ1-5, with D unclear. The CDR3 totals 13 residues. V gave up 1 base and J gave up 7 bases, with 8 bases separating them. Germline CDR1 and CDR2: SGHTA and FQGNSA. CDR3 sequence: CASSLVELQPQHF. The CDR3 coding sequence is TGTGCCAGCAGCTTAGTTGAGTTGCAGCCCCAGCATTTT.

V is TRBV7-2 and J is TRBJ2-7; tentative D call: TRBD1 (6 bases). V lost 0 bases to trimming and J lost 2 bases, with 14 bases between them. The CDR3 has 16 amino acids. CDR1 and CDR2 (germline): SGHTA, FQGNSA. CDR3 sequence (DNA): TGTGCCAGCAGCTTAGCGTGGGGGCCCACCCCCTACGAGCAGTACTTC. Translated: CASSLAWGPTPYEQYF.

V and J are TRBV9 and TRBJ1-2; TRBD1 aligns across 8 bases. CDR3 size: 15 residues. J gave up 7 bases and V 4 bases, and 12 bases lay outside the gene matches. Germline V gene data show CDR1 as SGDLS and CDR2 as YYNGEE. The CDR3 coding sequence is TGTGCCAGCAGCATACGGGACATCGGACAGGGTGGCTACACCTTC. As protein: CASSIRDIGQGGYTF.

This sequence joins TRBV19 and TRBJ2-3, with TRBD2 as a possible D gene (5 bases). The CDR3 length is 16 residues. Per germline, CDR1 LNHDA and CDR2 SQIVND (reference sequence). Trimming stripped 5 bases from V and 0 bases from J, with 15 bases between. The DNA of the CDR3 is TGTGCCAGTAGTTTGAGAGGAGGCTATAGCACAGATACGCAGTATTTT. The encoded protein is CASSLRGGYSTDTQYF.

The chain recombines TRBV9 with TRBJ2-7; perhaps TRBD1 as D (6 bases). Germline V gives CDR1 SGDLS, CDR2 YYNGEE. Trimming took off 0 bases at V and 5 bases at J, with 12 bases between the two ends. This CDR3 is 14 amino acids long. DNA for the CDR3: TGTGCCAGCAGCGTAGCTACAGGGATCCACGAGCAGTACTTC. Protein product: CASSVATGIHEQYF.

The chain combines TRBV7-9 with TRBJ2-1; perhaps TRBD1 as D (5 bases). Trimming cost V 5 bases and J 8 bases, with 16 bases left between them. Germline CDR1 SEHNR, CDR2 FQNEAQ (reference sequence). CDR3 length equals 14 residues. CDR3 sequence: CASSPSYLQDEQFF. CDR3 nucleotide sequence: TGTGCCAGCAGCCCATCATACCTACAGGATGAGCAGTTCTTC.

V usage is TRBV7-2 and J usage is TRBJ2-5; D possibly corresponds to TRBD2 (5 bases). Trimming cost V 5 bases and J 4 bases, with 14 bases left between them. The CDR3 length is 14 residues. Per the germline V gene, CDR1 is SGHTA and CDR2 is FQGNSA. In DNA form, the CDR3 reads TGTGCCAGCAGCCGGCCGGGATTTCCAGAGACCCAGTACTTC. Its translation is CASSRPGFPETQYF.

This rearrangement joins TRBV11-2 to TRBJ2-7; D uncertain. The germline CDR1 and CDR2 sequences are SGHAT and FQNNGV. CDR3 size: 14 residues. V lost 1 base and J lost 6, with 13 bases in between. CDR3 coding DNA: TGTGCCAGCAGCTTAGTGAAGGAGACGGGCGAGCAGTACTTC. This gives the protein CASSLVKETGEQYF.

The V call is TRBV28, the J call TRBJ1-3; D remains ambiguous. Looked up from germline, CDR1 is MDHEN and CDR2 is SYDVKM. Trimming cost V 7 bases and J 0 bases, with 10 bases left between them. This CDR3 has 14 amino acids. CDR3 region: CASIGSHSGNTIYF. The CDR3 DNA reads TGTGCCAGCATCGGGAGTCACTCTGGAAACACCATATATTTT.

The genes are TRBV9 and TRBJ2-7; D gene unclear. The germline V gene encodes CDR1 SGDLS and CDR2 YYNGEE. Trimming removed 0 bases at V and 2 bases at J, with 15 bases between. CDR3 length equals 16 residues. CDR3 sequence reads: CASSVDQLGYPYEQYF. DNA for the CDR3: TGTGCCAGCAGCGTAGATCAATTGGGCTACCCCTACGAGCAGTACTTC.

The chain links TRBV5-1 to TRBJ2-1; possibly TRBD1 for D (6 bases). CDR1 SGHRS and CDR2 YFSETQ come from the germline V gene. Trimming shortened V by 4 bases and J by 0 bases, and 14 bases separated the two germline ends. The CDR3 spans 16 residues. The CDR3 DNA reads TGCGCCAGCAGCAAAAGGGACACTAGCTCCTACAATGAGCAGTTCTTC. Translating it yields CASSKRDTSSYNEQFF.

Here the CDR3 DNA reads TGTGCCAGCAGCCTCCCGGGACAGGGGGCAAAAACCGGGGAGCTGTTTTTT. It is translated as CASSLPGQGAKTGELFF. The chain has TRBV28 and TRBJ2-2; 12 bases line up with TRBD1. Trimming at V came to 6 bases and at J to 5 bases, leaving 10 bases not matched to a gene. Looked up from germline, CDR1 is MDHEN and CDR2 is SYDVKM. The CDR3 extends over 17 amino acids.

The J gene is TRBJ1-1, the V gene TRBV7-2, with 7 nucleotides matching TRBD1. CDR3 length: 15 residues. CDR1 SGHTA and CDR2 FQGNSA come from the germline V gene. V gave up 1 base and J gave up 5 bases; unmatched junction bases: 7. CDR3 nucleotide sequence: TGTGCCAGCAGCTTAGTTGACAGGGACGGGACTGAAGCTTTCTTT. Amino acids: CASSLVDRDGTEAFF.

V is TRBV19 and J is TRBJ1-1; 7 bases agree with TRBD1. The CDR3 runs to 16 residues. V trimming: 6 bases; J trimming: 0 bases; junction bases outside the gene matches: 10. Germline V gene lookup returns CDR1 LNHDA and CDR2 SQIVND (reference sequence). The CDR3 DNA reads TGTGCCAGTAGGAAAAGGACAGGTCTCGTGAACACTGAAGCTTTCTTT. This sequence encodes CASRKRTGLVNTEAFF.